Listed below are T cell receptor beta chains from one sample, sequenced in a study of blood T cell repertoires in COVID-19. Sequencing used immunoSEQ multiplex PCR; TCRdb keeps in-frame clones, though not all of them. Altogether around 200,000 clones are present, about 83% being singletons, with the ten largest covering 5.6%. Sequences were obtained from PBMCs or T cells enriched from blood (not recorded which). The receptors here all came from a man between 35 and 55 years old with acute COVID-19. Both conserved end residues are part of each CDR3. Fields, in order: clone size, D gene, J gene, V gene, CDR3 protein, CDR3 DNA. D genes are given only for firm matches. Clone size is given for some rows only: seen once, a few or many times, or a class if the clone is expanded.

-	-	TRBJ1-3	TRBV25-1	CASSPGGGNTIYF	TGTGCCAGCTCACCCGGGGGAGGAAACACCATATATTTT
-	-	TRBJ2-7	TRBV12-2	CASRLGSDRPYEQYF	TGTGCAAGTCGCTTAGGTTCGGACAGGCCCTACGAGCAGTACTTC
-	TRBD2	TRBJ2-6	TRBV7-9	CASSLGSAGVSGANVLTF	TGTGCCAGCAGCTTAGGATCGGCGGGGGTTTCGGGGGCCAACGTCCTGACTTTC
-	TRBD1	TRBJ2-7	TRBV25-1	CASIPRTGEIGEQYF	TGTGCCAGTATTCCCCGGACAGGGGAGATCGGCGAGCAGTACTTC
-	-	TRBJ1-4	TRBV28	CASSSSTNEKLFF	TGTGCCAGCAGTAGCTCAACTAATGAAAAACTGTTTTTT
few	TRBD2	TRBJ2-5	TRBV29-1	CSVEMATSGTTETQYF	TGCAGCGTTGAAATGGCGACTAGCGGGACTACAGAGACCCAGTACTTC
-	-	TRBJ1-3	TRBV14	CASSQGSSGNTIYF	TGTGCCAGCAGCCAAGGCAGCTCTGGAAACACCATATATTTT
-	-	TRBJ2-1	TRBV28	CASQGSYNEQFF	TGTGCCAGCCAGGGATCCTACAATGAGCAGTTCTTC
-	TRBD1	TRBJ1-2	TRBV7-9	CASSLDRETANYGYTF	TGTGCCAGCAGCCTGGACAGGGAGACGGCTAACTATGGCTACACCTTC
-	TRBD2	TRBJ2-7	TRBV4-1	CASSQGRGDEQYF	TGCGCCAGCAGCCAAGGCCGGGGGGACGAGCAGTACTTC
-	-	TRBJ1-2	TRBV28	CASSSGVGYGYTF	TGTGCCAGCAGCTCAGGGGTCGGCTATGGCTACACCTTC
-	-	TRBJ2-7	TRBV4-1	CASSPGGQHYEQYF	TGCGCCAGCAGCCCCGGGGGACAGCACTACGAGCAGTACTTC
-	-	TRBJ2-3	TRBV5-1	CASSLMRHTDTQYF	TGCGCCAGCAGCTTGATGCGACACACAGATACGCAGTATTTT
-	TRBD1	TRBJ2-7	TRBV28	CASGSGTEPYEQYF	TGTGCCAGCGGATCCGGGACAGAACCATACGAGCAGTACTTC